This TCR beta chain was retrieved from a study of shared clonotypes between healthy human individuals. Donors had no recently reported acute infections or vaccinations and were HIV-negative. Looked up from germline, CDR1 is SNHLY and CDR2 is FYNNEI. The CDR3 is made up of 16 amino acids. V shed 2 bases and J shed 7 bases, with 18 bases lying between them. Only in-frame clones appear in the TCRdb table, and some are missing; sequencing was by immunoSEQ multiplex PCR. In the table there are 2 million to 3 million clones, approximately 92% of which are singletons. The receptor was isolated from a man in his late teens or twenties in good health. This chain joins TRBV2 and TRBJ1-3; D is unclear. What was sequenced was naive CD4+ T cells sorted from blood. Documented subset: CD45RA+ positively selected. The CDR3 DNA reads as TGTGCCAGCAGTGAAATCCGACACGCGACTCGGAACACCATATATTTT. Protein sequence: CASSEIRHATRNTIYF.